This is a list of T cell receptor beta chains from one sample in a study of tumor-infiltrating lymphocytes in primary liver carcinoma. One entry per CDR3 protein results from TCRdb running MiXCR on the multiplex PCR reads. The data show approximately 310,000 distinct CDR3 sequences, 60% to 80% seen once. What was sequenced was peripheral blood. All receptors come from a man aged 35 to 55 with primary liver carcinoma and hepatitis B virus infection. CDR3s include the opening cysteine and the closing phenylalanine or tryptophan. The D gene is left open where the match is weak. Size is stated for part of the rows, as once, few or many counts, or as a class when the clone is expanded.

TGTGCCAGCAGTCCCCTGGTAGACCAGAGAGTCGAGTACTTC,CASSPLVDQRVEYF,NA,TRBJ2-7,TRBV28,NA
TGTGCCAGCGGTCCACAGGGGAGTACCTGCGAACAGTACTTC,CASGPQGSTCEQYF,NA,TRBJ2-7,TRBV6-5,TRBD1
TGCGCCAGCAGTGACGGGACAGGGTGGTATGAGCAGTTCTTC,CASSDGTGWYEQFF,many,TRBJ2-1,TRBV10-2,TRBD1
TGTGCCAGCAGTGGGGGACTAGCGGGACACACCGGGGAGCTGTTTTTT,CASSGGLAGHTGELFF,many,TRBJ2-2,TRBV6-1,TRBD2
TGTGCCAGCAGCTTGGCCCCTCGGGAGGGGAGGGACAATGAGCAGTTCTTC,CASSLAPREGRDNEQFF,many,TRBJ2-1,TRBV5-6,TRBD2
TGCGCCAGCAGCCAAGATCCGACAGGCCCCTACGAGCAGTACTTC,CASSQDPTGPYEQYF,many,TRBJ2-7,TRBV4-3,NA
TGTGCCAGTAGTGTCAGTAGCTCCTACAATGAGCAGTTCTTC,CASSVSSSYNEQFF,NA,TRBJ2-1,TRBV2,NA
TGTGCCAGCAGTTTAGGGGGGTATGAGCAGTTCTTC,CASSLGGYEQFF,many,TRBJ2-1,TRBV12-3/TRBV12-4,NA
TGTGCCAGCACCGTGACAGGGGCGGAGACCGAGCACTTC,CASTVTGAETEHF,NA,TRBJ2-5,TRBV11-2,TRBD1
TGTGCCAGCAGCTTAGATGCGGGGATGAGCACGGAGGAGCTGTTTTTT,CASSLDAGMSTEELFF,once,TRBJ2-2,TRBV11-2,NA
TGTGCCAGCAGTTATTATAGAATCTCTGGGGCCAACGTCCTGACTTTC,CASSYYRISGANVLTF,many,TRBJ2-6,TRBV6-5,NA
TGTGCCAGCAGTTTTTCCCCCCCCATGGCGCAAGAGACCCAGTACTTC,CASSFSPPMAQETQYF,many,TRBJ2-5,TRBV28,NA
TGCGCCAGCAGCCCGGGCCCCCTGGGGACCTACGAGCAGTACTTC,CASSPGPLGTYEQYF,NA,TRBJ2-7,TRBV5-1,NA
TGTGCCAGCAGTGAAGGTCTCCTCGACAGGGGGATACGCAATCAGCCCCAGCATTTT,CASSEGLLDRGIRNQPQHF,many,TRBJ1-5,TRBV6-1,TRBD1
TGTGCCAGCAGCTTGGCGGGAAACGCCATATATTTT,CASSLAGNAIYF,NA,TRBJ1-3,TRBV5-4,NA
TGCAGCGTTGGCTCCGGGACAGACTACACCGGGGAGCTGTTTTTT,CSVGSGTDYTGELFF,few,TRBJ2-2,TRBV29-1,TRBD1
TGTGCCAGCAGAACAACCGGGTCCACAACAGATACGCAGTGTTTT,CASRTTGSTTDTQCF,NA,TRBJ2-3,TRBV7-8,NA
TGTACCAGCAGCTTAGGACCCGATAGCACAGATACGCAGTATTTT,CTSSLGPDSTDTQYF,NA,TRBJ2-3,TRBV11-2,NA
TGCAGCGTTGGGACAGGGGGTTACACCGGGGAGCTGTTTTTT,CSVGTGGYTGELFF,many,TRBJ2-2,TRBV29-1,TRBD1
TGTGCCTGGAGTTTATCCCTGGTTTCTAACACCGGGGAGCTGTTTTTT,CAWSLSLVSNTGELFF,NA,TRBJ2-2,TRBV30,NA
TGTGCCAGCAGTAGGACAGGGGAGGAGACCCAGTACTTC,CASSRTGEETQYF,many,TRBJ2-5,TRBV6-6,TRBD1
TGTGCCAGTATTGACAGGGCTGGCACTGAGGTTTTCTTT,CASIDRAGTEVFF,NA,TRBJ1-1,TRBV6-5,TRBD1
TGTGATACCGCCCTAGGCTATGGCTACACCTTC,CDTALGYGYTF,NA,TRBJ1-2,TRBV6-2/TRBV6-3,NA
TGTGCCAGCAGCTTAGATCCGGGCCCCTACAATGAGCAGTTCTTC,CASSLDPGPYNEQFF,many,TRBJ2-1,TRBV11-2,NA
TGCGCCAGCAGCGGTAGCGGGAAGGATTCAGATACGCAGTATTTT,CASSGSGKDSDTQYF,NA,TRBJ2-3,TRBV4-1,TRBD2
TGTGCCAGCAGTACAGGACCTACCACAGATACGCAGTATTTT,CASSTGPTTDTQYF,few,TRBJ2-3,TRBV6-1,NA
TGTGCCGGCAGCTCCCCGGGAGGCCCGGACACAGATACGCAGTATTTT,CAGSSPGGPDTDTQYF,NA,TRBJ2-3,TRBV11-1,TRBD2
TGTGCCAGCAGTTACATAGAGACCCAGTACTTC,CASSYIETQYF,many,TRBJ2-5,TRBV6-6,NA
TGTGCCAGCAGCCAATCCATTCAGGGGCTGTATTCACCCCTCCACTTT,CASSQSIQGLYSPLHF,many,TRBJ1-6,TRBV7-8,NA
TGCGCCAGCGGCCAAGATCTCTACGATCAGTACTTC,CASGQDLYDQYF,NA,TRBJ2-7,TRBV4-1,NA
TGTGCCATCGGCCCCGGTTGGGTGATGACCGCTTGGAAATTGAGTACGGTGAAAGAGCAGTACTTC,CAIGPGWVMTAWKLSTVKEQYF,NA,TRBJ2-7,TRBV10-3,NA
TGTGCCACCAGTGATATATGGGGAGGGCCGCACAATGGGCAGTTCTTC,CATSDIWGGPHNGQFF,NA,TRBJ2-1,TRBV24-1,TRBD2
TGTGCCAGCAGTTCCCAACAGGGGGCCTTGGGCGGCTACACCTTC,CASSSQQGALGGYTF,NA,TRBJ1-2,TRBV6-5,TRBD1
TGTGCCAGCCGGGACAGCGGAGACACTGAAGCTTTCTTT,CASRDSGDTEAFF,many,TRBJ1-1,TRBV6-2/TRBV6-3,TRBD1
TGTGTCAGTAGCTTAGGGTGGGATGAGCAGCTCTTC,CVSSLGWDEQLF,NA,TRBJ2-1,TRBV11-1,NA
TGTGCCAGCAGCCAATGGCGGACTAGCGATTCTAGCACAGATACGCAGTATTTT,CASSQWRTSDSSTDTQYF,NA,TRBJ2-3,TRBV14,TRBD2
TGCGCCAGCAGAAGGACTAGCGGAGCTAGCACAGATACGCAGTATTTT,CASRRTSGASTDTQYF,many,TRBJ2-3,TRBV10-2,TRBD2
TGTGCCAGCAGTGCGGGCAGGGGGGGAGATACGCAGTATTTT,CASSAGRGGDTQYF,NA,TRBJ2-3,TRBV6-1,NA
TGTGCCAGCAGCCAAGTAACAGGGTCAGTACATCAGGCCCAGCATTTT,CASSQVTGSVHQAQHF,NA,TRBJ1-5,TRBV14,NA
TGTGCCAGCAGCCTGGGAACGGGGCAGCCCCAGCATTTT,CASSLGTGQPQHF,few,TRBJ1-5,TRBV7-9,NA
TGTGCCAGCAGTCTGGGGCGTCTGAACACTGAAGCTTTCTTT,CASSLGRLNTEAFF,many,TRBJ1-1,TRBV12-3/TRBV12-4,NA
TGTGCCAGCAGTGAAAAACAGCGAGCCTACGAGCAGTGCTTC,CASSEKQRAYEQCF,NA,TRBJ2-7,TRBV11-1,NA
TGTGCCAGCAGGCGACAGGGTGATGGCTACACCTTC,CASRRQGDGYTF,many,TRBJ1-2,TRBV6-1,TRBD1
TGTGCCAGCAGGACATACAATGAGCAGTTCTTC,CASRTYNEQFF,many,TRBJ2-1,TRBV6-2/TRBV6-3,NA
TGTGCCAGCGGAATATACTACAGTGAGCAGTTCTTC,CASGIYYSEQFF,NA,TRBJ2-1,TRBV12-3/TRBV12-4,NA
TGTGCCAGCAGTCCACCCCAGGGGACGCACTATGGGTACACCTTC,CASSPPQGTHYGYTF,NA,TRBJ1-2,TRBV28,NA